Listed here are 8 T cell receptor beta chains from one sample, sequenced in a study of Ad26.COV2.S vaccination and SARS-CoV-2 variants. Clones were sequenced by immunoSEQ multiplex PCR, and TCRdb holds only the in-frame ones, with some missing. The table lists hundreds of thousands of clones, roughly nine tenths of them singletons. Stated treatment: about 20 received Ad26.COV2.S at low or high dose, single or two shots; about 5 received placebo; per-sample allocation not given. Following the first vaccine or placebo injection, samples were taken on day 63. The sample here was peripheral blood, taken in a trial of Ad26.COV2.S vaccine versus placebo. These receptors were taken from a person between 18 and 60 years old who received the Ad26.COV2.S COVID-19 vaccine or a placebo.

The chain carries TRBV4-3 and TRBJ2-5; 10 nucleotides match TRBD1. The CDR3 is 15 amino acids. Germline assignment: CDR1 LGHNA and CDR2 YSLEER. J lost 0 bases, V lost 4 bases, and 2 bases had no gene match. CDR3: CASSPGQGYQETQYF. CDR3 coding DNA: TGCGCCAGCAGCCCGGGACAGGGGTACCAAGAGACCCAGTACTTC.

This clone was seen once. This rearrangement joins TRBV5-5 to TRBJ1-2; D call uncertain. CDR3 length: 13 amino acids. V lost 4 bases, J lost 13 bases, and 20 bases lay in between. The germline V gene encodes CDR1 SGHKS and CDR2 YYEKEE (reference sequence). This CDR3 reads CASSQSLPPFPTF. The DNA of the CDR3 is TGTGCCAGCAGCCAAAGCCTGCCTCCCTTTCCCACCTTC.

The chain employs TRBV6-6 and TRBJ2-7, with 13 positions matching TRBD2. CDR3 length: 16 amino acids. Looked up from germline, CDR1 is MNHNY and CDR2 is SVGAGI (reference sequence). Trimming at V came to 6 bases and at J to 3 bases, leaving 8 bases not matched to a gene. CDR3 DNA sequence: TGTGCCAGCAGGGGAAAAGGGACTAGCGGGGACTACGAGCAGTACTTC. Translation: CASRGKGTSGDYEQYF.

The chain carries TRBV7-9 and TRBJ2-1; 7 bases are a match to TRBD2. Germline V lookup: CDR1 SEHNR, CDR2 FQNEAQ (reference sequence). V lost 5 bases to trimming and J lost 12 bases; unmatched junction nucleotides: 10. CDR3 length: 13 amino acids. CDR3 bases: TGTGCCAGCAGCCCTAGCGGCCGTTCGACGCAGTTCTTC. It translates to CASSPSGRSTQFF.

V and J are TRBV5-6 and TRBJ2-2; D is perhaps TRBD2 (5 bases). Germline lookup yields CDR1 SGHDT and CDR2 YYEEEE. The CDR3 runs to 14 residues. V was shortened by 3 bases and J by 4 bases, with 10 bases between the two germline ends. The CDR3 nucleotides read TGTGCCAGCAGCTCGGAACTAGGCACCGGGGAGCTGTTTTTT. Protein: CASSSELGTGELFF.

This chain uses TRBV6-1 with TRBJ1-3; possible D gene TRBD1, 5 bases. This CDR3 has 14 amino acids. Germline loops: CDR1 MNHNS, CDR2 SASEGT. The V and J ends lost 3 bases and 8 bases respectively, with 14 bases between them. The chain's CDR3 is CASSDRQIGHTIYF. DNA of the CDR3: TGTGCCAGCAGTGACAGACAGATCGGGCACACCATATATTTT.

The chain has TRBV15 and TRBJ1-6; D gene uncertain. The germline gives CDR1 LNHNV, CDR2 YYDKDF (reference sequence). V dropped 0 bases and J dropped 9 bases, with 6 bases sitting between them. The CDR3 is 13 amino acids. The CDR3 nucleotides read TGTGCCACCAGCAGAGACAAGGCTTCACCCCTCCACTTT. It specifies CATSRDKASPLHF.

In regard to this clone: One junction end does not reproduce the germline sequence, and a read error may be involved. The J gene is TRBJ2-2, the V gene TRBV4-2; 9 bases are a match to TRBD1. Germline loops: CDR1 LGHNA, CDR2 YNFKEQ. The CDR3 is 16 amino acids. The CDR3 nucleotides read TGTGCCAGCAACCAAGGGGACAGGGCGACTTTTGGGGAGCTGTTTTTT. It yields the protein CASNQGDRATFGELFF.